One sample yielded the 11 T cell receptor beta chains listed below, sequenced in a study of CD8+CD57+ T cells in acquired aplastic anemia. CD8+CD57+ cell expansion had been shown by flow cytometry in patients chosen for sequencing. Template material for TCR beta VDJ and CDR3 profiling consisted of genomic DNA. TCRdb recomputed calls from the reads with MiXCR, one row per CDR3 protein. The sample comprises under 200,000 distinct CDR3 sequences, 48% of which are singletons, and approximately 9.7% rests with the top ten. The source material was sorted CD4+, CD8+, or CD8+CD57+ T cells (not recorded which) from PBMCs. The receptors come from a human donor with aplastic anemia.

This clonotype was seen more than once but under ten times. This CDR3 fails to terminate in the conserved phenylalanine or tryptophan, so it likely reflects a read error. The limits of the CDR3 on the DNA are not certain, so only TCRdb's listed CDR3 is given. This CDR3 reads CAISDGTS. V and J are TRBV10-3 and TRBJ2-6. CDR1 is ENHRY and CDR2 is SYGVKD in the germline V gene. The CDR3 region is 8 residues in length, termini included.

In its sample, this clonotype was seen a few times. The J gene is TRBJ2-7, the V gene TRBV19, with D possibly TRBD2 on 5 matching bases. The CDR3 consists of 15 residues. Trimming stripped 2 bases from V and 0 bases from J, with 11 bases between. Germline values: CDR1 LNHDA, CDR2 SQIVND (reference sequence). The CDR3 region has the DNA TGTGCCAGTAGTATAACGGGAACGCGCTCCTACGAGCAGTACTTC. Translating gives CASSITGTRSYEQYF.

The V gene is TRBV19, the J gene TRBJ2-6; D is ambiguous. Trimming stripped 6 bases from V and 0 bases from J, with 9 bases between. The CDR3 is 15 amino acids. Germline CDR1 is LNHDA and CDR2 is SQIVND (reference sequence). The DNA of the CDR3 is TGTGCCAGTAGGAAGGACCTCTCTGGGGCCAACGTCCTGACTTTC. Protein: CASRKDLSGANVLTF. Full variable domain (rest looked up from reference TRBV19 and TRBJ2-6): DGGITQSPKYLFRKEGQNVTLSCEQNLNHDAMYWYRQDPGQGLRLIYYSQIVNDFQKGDIAEGYSVSREKKESFPLTVTSAQKNPTAFYLCASRKDLSGANVLTFGAGSRLTVL.

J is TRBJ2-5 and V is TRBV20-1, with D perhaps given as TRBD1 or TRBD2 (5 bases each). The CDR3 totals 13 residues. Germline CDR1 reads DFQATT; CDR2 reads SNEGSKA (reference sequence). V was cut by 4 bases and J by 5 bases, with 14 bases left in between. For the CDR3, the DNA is TGCAGTGCTAACCGGGGCTATGGGGAGACCCAGTACTTC. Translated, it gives CSANRGYGETQYF.

The CDR3 reads CATSRAPGTGNQPQHF. The DNA of the CDR3 is TGTGCCACCAGCAGAGCCCCAGGGACGGGCAATCAGCCCCAGCATTTT. This chain connects TRBV15 to TRBJ1-5; tentative D call: TRBD1 (5 bases). CDR3 length: 16 amino acids. CDR1 and CDR2 (germline): LNHNV, YYDKDF (reference sequence). V was clipped by 1 base and J by 2 bases, with 12 bases between them.

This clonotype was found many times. The CDR3 bases are TGCAGTGCTAGAGAACATGGGGGGGTCTCTTCACCCCTCCACTTT. Its translation: CSAREHGGVSSPLHF. The chain is built from TRBV20-1 and TRBJ1-6; TRBD1 is a possible D gene (5 bases). The germline V gene has CDR1 DFQATT and CDR2 SNEGSKA (reference sequence). This CDR3 is 15 amino acids long. V lost 0 bases and J lost 9, with 15 bases in between.

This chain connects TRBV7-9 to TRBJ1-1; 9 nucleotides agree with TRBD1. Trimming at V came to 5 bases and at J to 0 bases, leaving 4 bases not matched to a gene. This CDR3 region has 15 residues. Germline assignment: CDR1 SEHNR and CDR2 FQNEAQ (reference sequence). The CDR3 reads CASSPGTGLNTEAFF. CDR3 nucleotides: TGTGCCAGCAGCCCCGGGACAGGGTTGAACACTGAAGCTTTCTTT.

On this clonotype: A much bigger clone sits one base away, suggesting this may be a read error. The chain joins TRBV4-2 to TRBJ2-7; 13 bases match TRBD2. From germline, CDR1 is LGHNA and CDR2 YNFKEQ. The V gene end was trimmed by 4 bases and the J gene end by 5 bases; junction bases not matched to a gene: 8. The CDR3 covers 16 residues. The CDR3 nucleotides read TGTGCCAGCAGCCCGGGGGGACTAGCGGGATCGGACGAGCAGTACTTC. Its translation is CASSPGGLAGSDEQYF.

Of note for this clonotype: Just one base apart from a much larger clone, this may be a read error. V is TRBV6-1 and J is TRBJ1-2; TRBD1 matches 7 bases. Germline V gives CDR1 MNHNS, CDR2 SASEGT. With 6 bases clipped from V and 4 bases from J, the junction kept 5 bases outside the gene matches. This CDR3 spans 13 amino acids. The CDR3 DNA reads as TGTGCCAGCAGATCAGGGGGTTGCTATGGCTACACCTTC. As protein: CASRSGGCYGYTF.

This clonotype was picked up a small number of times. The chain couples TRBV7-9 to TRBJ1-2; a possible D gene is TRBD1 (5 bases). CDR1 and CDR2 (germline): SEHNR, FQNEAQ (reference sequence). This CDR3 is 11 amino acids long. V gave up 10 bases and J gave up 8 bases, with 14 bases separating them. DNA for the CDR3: TGTGCCACCTCGGGGGACGTGGGCTACACCTTC. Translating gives CATSGDVGYTF.

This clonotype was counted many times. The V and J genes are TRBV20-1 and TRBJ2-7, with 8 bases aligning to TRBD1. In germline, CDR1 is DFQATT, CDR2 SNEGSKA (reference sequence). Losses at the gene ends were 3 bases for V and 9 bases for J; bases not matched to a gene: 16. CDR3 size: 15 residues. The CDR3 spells CSASFRTGFRRWQYF. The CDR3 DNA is TGCAGTGCTAGTTTTCGGACAGGGTTTAGGCGTTGGCAGTACTTC.